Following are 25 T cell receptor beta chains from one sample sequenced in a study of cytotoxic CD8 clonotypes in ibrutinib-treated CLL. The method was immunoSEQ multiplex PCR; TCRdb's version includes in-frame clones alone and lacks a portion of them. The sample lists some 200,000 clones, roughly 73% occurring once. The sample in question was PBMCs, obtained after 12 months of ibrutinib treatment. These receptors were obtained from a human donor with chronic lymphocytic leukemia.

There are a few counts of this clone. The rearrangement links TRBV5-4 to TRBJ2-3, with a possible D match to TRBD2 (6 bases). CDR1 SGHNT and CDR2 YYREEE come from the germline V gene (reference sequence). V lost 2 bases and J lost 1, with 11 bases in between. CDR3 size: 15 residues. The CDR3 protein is CASSFSGRGTDTQYF. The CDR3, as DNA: TGTGCCAGCAGCTTTAGCGGTAGGGGCACAGATACGCAGTATTTT. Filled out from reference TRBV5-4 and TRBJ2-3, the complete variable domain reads ETGVTQSPTHLIKTRGQQVTLRCSSQSGHNTVSWYQQALGQGPQFIFQYYREEENGRGNFPPRFSGLQFPNYSSELNVNALELDDSALYLCASSFSGRGTDTQYFGPGTRLTVL.

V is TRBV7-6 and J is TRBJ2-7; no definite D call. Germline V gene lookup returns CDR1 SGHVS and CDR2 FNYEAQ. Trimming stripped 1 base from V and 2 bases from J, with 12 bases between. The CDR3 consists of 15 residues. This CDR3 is CASSLEGHGPYEQYF. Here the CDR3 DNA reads TGTGCCAGCAGCTTAGAAGGTCATGGTCCCTACGAGCAGTACTTC.

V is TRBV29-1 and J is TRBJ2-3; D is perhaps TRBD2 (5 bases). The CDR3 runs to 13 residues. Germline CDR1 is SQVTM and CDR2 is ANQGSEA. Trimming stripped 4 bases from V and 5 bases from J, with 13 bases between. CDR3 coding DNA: TGCAGCGTTGCGCGTCTAGAGGGAGATACGCAGTATTTT. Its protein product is CSVARLEGDTQYF.

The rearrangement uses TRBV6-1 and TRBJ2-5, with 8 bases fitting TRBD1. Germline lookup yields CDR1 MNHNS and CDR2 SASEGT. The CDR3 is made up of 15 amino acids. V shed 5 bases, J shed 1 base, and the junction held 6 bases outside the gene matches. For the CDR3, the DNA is TGTGCCAGCAGTCCCCGACAGGGGTCCCAAGAGACCCAGTACTTC. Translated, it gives CASSPRQGSQETQYF.

CDR3 loop: CASSSQVDQPQHF. Written as DNA, the CDR3 is TGTGCCAGCAGTTCACAGGTGGATCAGCCCCAGCATTTT. The chain combines TRBV6-6 with TRBJ1-5; perhaps TRBD1 as D (5 bases). The V end lost 4 bases, the J end lost 5 bases, and 9 bases lay between the germline ends. The CDR3 extends over 13 amino acids. CDR1 MNHNY and CDR2 SVGAGI come from the germline V gene (reference sequence).

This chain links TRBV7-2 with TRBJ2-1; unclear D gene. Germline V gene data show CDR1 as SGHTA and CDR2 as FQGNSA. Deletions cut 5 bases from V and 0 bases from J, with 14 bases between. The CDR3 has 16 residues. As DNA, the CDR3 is TGTGCCAGCAGCCCCGGTAGTCCTCGCTCCTACAATGAGCAGTTCTTC. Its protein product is CASSPGSPRSYNEQFF.

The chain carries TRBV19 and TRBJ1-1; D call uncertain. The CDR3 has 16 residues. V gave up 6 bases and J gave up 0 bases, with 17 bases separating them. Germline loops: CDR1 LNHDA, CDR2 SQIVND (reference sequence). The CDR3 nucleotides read TGTGCCAGTAGCAGCCCCTATCGACTGGTGAACACTGAAGCTTTCTTT. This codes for CASSSPYRLVNTEAFF.

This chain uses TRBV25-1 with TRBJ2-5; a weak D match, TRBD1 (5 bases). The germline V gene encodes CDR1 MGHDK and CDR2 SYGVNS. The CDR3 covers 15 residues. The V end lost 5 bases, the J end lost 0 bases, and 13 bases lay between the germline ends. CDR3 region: CASSNTKDNQETQYF. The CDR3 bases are TGTGCCAGCAGTAATACCAAGGACAACCAAGAGACCCAGTACTTC.

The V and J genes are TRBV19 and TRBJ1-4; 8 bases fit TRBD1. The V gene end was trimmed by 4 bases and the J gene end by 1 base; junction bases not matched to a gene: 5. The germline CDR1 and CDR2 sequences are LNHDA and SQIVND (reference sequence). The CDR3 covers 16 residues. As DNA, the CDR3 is TGTGCCAGTAGTACCGGACAGGGCTTAACTAATGAAAAACTGTTTTTT. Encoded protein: CASSTGQGLTNEKLFF. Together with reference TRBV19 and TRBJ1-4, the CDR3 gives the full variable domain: DGGITQSPKYLFRKEGQNVTLSCEQNLNHDAMYWYRQDPGQGLRLIYYSQIVNDFQKGDIAEGYSVSREKKESFPLTVTSAQKNPTAFYLCASSTGQGLTNEKLFFGSGTQLSVL.

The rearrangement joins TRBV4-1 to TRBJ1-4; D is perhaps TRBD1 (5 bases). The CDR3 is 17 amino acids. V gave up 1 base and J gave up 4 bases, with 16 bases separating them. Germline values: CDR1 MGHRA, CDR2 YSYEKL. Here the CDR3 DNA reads TGCGCCAGCAGCCAAGTTGGGTTCGGGGGATTTAATGAAAAACTGTTTTTT. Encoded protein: CASSQVGFGGFNEKLFF.

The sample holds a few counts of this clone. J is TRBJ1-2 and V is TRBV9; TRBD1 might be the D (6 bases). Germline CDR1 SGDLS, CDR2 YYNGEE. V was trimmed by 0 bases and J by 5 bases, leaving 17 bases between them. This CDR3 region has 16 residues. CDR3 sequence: CASSVAENREIYGYTF. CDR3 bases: TGTGCCAGCAGCGTAGCCGAAAACAGGGAAATTTATGGCTACACCTTC.

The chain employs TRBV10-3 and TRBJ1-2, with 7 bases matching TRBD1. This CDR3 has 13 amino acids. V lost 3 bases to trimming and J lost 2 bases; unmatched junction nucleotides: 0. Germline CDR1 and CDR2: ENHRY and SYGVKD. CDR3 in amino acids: CAISEQGNYGYTF. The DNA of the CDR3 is TGTGCCATCAGTGAACAGGGGAACTATGGCTACACCTTC.

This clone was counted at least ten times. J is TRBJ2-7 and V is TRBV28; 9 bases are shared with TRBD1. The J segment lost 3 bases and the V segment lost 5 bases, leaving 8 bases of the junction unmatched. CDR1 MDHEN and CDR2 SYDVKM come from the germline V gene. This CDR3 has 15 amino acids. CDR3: CASSAPTGGYYEQYF. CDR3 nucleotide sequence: TGTGCCAGCAGTGCCCCGACAGGGGGATACTACGAGCAGTACTTC.

DNA of the CDR3: TGCGCCAGCAGCCAAAGGGCGCAGGGGAAGAACACTGAAGCTTTCTTT. This sequence encodes CASSQRAQGKNTEAFF. The chain links TRBV4-1 to TRBJ1-1, with D perhaps TRBD1 (6 bases). Trimming left V 2 bases short and J 1 base short, with 14 bases between. The CDR3 has 16 residues. Germline V gene lookup returns CDR1 MGHRA and CDR2 YSYEKL.

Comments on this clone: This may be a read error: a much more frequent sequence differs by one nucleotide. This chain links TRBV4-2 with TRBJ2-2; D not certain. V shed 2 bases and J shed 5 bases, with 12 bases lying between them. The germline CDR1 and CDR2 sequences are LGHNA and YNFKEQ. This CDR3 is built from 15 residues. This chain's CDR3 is CASSQSHVRTGELFF. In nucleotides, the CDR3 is TGTGCCAGCAGCCAATCGCACGTCCGGACCGGGGAGCTGTTTTTT.

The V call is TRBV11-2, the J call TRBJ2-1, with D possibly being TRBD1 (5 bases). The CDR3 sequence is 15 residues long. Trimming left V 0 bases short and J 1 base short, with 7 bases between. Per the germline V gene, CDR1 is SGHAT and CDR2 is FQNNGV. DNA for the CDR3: TGTGCCAGCAGCTTAGAGCAGGGTTCCTACAATGAGCAGTTCTTC. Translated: CASSLEQGSYNEQFF.

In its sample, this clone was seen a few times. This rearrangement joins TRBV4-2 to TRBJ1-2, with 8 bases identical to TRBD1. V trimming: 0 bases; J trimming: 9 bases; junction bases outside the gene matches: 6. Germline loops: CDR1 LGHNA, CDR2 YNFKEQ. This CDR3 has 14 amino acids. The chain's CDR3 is CASSQETGEGSYTF. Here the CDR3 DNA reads TGTGCCAGCAGCCAAGAGACAGGGGAGGGGAGCTACACCTTC.

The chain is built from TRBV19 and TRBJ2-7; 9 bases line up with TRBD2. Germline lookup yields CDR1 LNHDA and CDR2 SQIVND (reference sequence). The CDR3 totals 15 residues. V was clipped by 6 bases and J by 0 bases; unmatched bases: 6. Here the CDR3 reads CASSRGGGPSYEQYF. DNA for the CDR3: TGTGCCAGTAGCCGCGGGGGGGGGCCCTCCTACGAGCAGTACTTC. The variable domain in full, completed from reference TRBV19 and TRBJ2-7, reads DGGITQSPKYLFRKEGQNVTLSCEQNLNHDAMYWYRQDPGQGLRLIYYSQIVNDFQKGDIAEGYSVSREKKESFPLTVTSAQKNPTAFYLCASSRGGGPSYEQYFGPGTRLTVT.

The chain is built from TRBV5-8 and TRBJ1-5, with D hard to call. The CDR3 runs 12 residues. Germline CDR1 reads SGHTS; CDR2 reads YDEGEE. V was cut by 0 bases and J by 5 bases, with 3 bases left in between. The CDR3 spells CASSLEYQPQHF. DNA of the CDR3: TGTGCCAGCAGCTTGGAGTATCAGCCCCAGCATTTT. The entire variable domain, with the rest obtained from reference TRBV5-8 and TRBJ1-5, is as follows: EAGVTQSPTHLIKTRGQQATLRCSPISGHTSVYWYQQALGLGLQFLLWYDEGEERNRGNFPPRFSGRQFPNYSSELNVNALELEDSALYLCASSLEYQPQHFGDGTRLSIL.

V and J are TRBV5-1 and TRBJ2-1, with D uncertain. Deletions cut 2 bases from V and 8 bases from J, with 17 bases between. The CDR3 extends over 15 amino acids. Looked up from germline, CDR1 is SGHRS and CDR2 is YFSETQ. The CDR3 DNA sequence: TGCGCCAGCAGCTTTGCCCCCCAGGCCGCTGATGAGCAGTTCTTC. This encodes CASSFAPQAADEQFF.

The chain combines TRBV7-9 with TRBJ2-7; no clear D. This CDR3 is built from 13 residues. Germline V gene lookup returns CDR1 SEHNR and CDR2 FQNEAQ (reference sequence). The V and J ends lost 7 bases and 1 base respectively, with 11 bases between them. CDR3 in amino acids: CASNAGRSYEQYF. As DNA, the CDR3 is TGTGCCAGCAACGCCGGGCGGTCCTACGAGCAGTACTTC.

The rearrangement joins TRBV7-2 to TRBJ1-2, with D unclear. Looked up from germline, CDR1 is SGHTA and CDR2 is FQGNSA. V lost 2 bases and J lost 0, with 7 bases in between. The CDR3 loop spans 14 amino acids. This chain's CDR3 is CASSLMNSNYGYTF. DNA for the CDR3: TGTGCCAGCAGCTTAATGAACTCTAACTATGGCTACACCTTC.

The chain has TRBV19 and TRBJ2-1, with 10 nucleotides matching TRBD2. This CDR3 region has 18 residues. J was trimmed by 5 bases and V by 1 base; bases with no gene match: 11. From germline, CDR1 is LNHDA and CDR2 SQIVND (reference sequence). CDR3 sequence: CASSIVPPGLAFHNEQFF. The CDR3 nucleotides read TGTGCCAGTAGTATAGTGCCCCCGGGACTAGCGTTCCACAATGAGCAGTTCTTC.

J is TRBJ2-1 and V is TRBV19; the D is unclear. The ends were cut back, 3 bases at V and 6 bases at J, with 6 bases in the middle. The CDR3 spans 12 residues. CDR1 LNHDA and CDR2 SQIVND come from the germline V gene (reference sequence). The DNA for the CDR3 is TGTGCCAGTAGTATTTGGAGCAATGAGCAGTTCTTC. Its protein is CASSIWSNEQFF.

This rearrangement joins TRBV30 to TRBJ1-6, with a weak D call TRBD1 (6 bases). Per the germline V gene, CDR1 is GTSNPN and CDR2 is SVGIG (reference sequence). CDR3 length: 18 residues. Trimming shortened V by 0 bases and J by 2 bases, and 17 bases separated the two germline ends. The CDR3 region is CAWSVPSPGATYNSPLHF. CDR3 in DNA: TGTGCCTGGAGTGTACCCTCTCCAGGGGCTACCTATAATTCACCCCTCCACTTT.